Listed here are 32 T cell receptor beta chains from one sample, sequenced in a study of breast tumors, draining lymph nodes, adjacent tissues. Axillary draining lymph nodes of breast cancer patients supplied the node samples. TCRdb used MiXCR to reprocess the multiplex PCR reads, holding one entry per CDR3 protein. The sample records approximately 300,000 distinct CDR3 sequences, roughly 31% being singletons. Input material: axillary lymph node tissue. The receptors originated from a female donor with breast cancer. Some clones in this sample may be carry-over from other donors' samples.

This clonotype was found many times. This sequence joins TRBV20-1 and TRBJ2-7; 7 bases are shared with TRBD1. Germline V gives CDR1 DFQATT, CDR2 SNEGSKA (reference sequence). V lost 3 bases and J lost 3; bases outside the gene matches: 11. This CDR3 is 15 amino acids long. The chain's CDR3 is CSASGLGTAFYEQYF. The CDR3 region has the DNA TGCAGTGCTAGCGGACTCGGGACAGCCTTCTACGAGCAGTACTTC.

A remark on this clonotype: A read error may explain this, as a much larger clone is one base away. The gene calls are TRBV6-1 and TRBJ2-5; no clear D. The CDR3 loop spans 14 amino acids. Germline V CDR1 and CDR2: MNHNS, SASEGT. Trimming stripped 5 bases from V and 5 bases from J, with 15 bases between. CDR3 amino acids: CASSQVRARETQYF. The DNA for the CDR3 is TGTGCCAGCAGTCAAGTACGAGCTAGGGAGACCCAGTACTTC.

In the case of this clonotype: The junction departs from germline at one end; a sequencing error may be responsible. The rearrangement links TRBV11-3 to TRBJ2-5, with 8 nucleotides matching TRBD1. The CDR3 runs 14 residues. In germline, CDR1 is SGHNT, CDR2 YENEEA. The CDR3 loop is CASSLETGDGTQYF. CDR3 bases: TGTGCCAGCAGCCTAGAGACAGGGGACGGGACCCAGTACTTC.

This clonotype was counted ten times or more. This rearrangement joins TRBV2 to TRBJ2-3; TRBD2 matches at 8 bases. The CDR3 spans 14 residues. Trimming took 0 bases from V and 8 from J; bases not matched to a gene: 4. CDR1 is SNHLY, CDR2 FYNNEI, per germline. The CDR3 DNA sequence: TGTGCCAGCAGTGAAGCGGGACTAGTGGTTACGCAGTATTTT. It translates to CASSEAGLVVTQYF.

This clonotype was counted at least ten times. This rearrangement joins TRBV5-1 to TRBJ1-2; D not resolved. V was cut by 5 bases and J by 2 bases, with 7 bases left in between. The CDR3 consists of 12 residues. Germline CDR1 is SGHRS and CDR2 is YFSETQ. The CDR3 loop is CASREGNYGYTF. CDR3 DNA sequence: TGCGCCAGCAGGGAAGGGAACTATGGCTACACCTTC.

With regard to this clonotype: A read error is likely, as this CDR3 ends without the conserved phenylalanine or tryptophan. J is TRBJ2-3 and V is TRBV19; D possibly uses TRBD1 or TRBD2 (5 bases each). The CDR3 sequence is 16 residues long. Germline loops: CDR1 LNHDA, CDR2 SQIVND (reference sequence). CDR3 amino acids: CASSTGLGTRVDTQYS. CDR3 nucleotides: TGCGCCAGTAGCACCGGGCTTGGGACCCGAGTGGATACGCAGTATTCC.

This clonotype was counted many times. V and J are TRBV19 and TRBJ1-2; no clear D. The CDR3 covers 14 residues. V dropped 6 bases and J dropped 4 bases, with 15 bases sitting between them. Germline CDR1 is LNHDA and CDR2 is SQIVND (reference sequence). The CDR3 sequence is CASSITRAAYGYTF. Here the CDR3 DNA reads TGTGCCAGTAGCATTACTAGGGCGGCCTATGGCTACACCTTC.

The chain carries TRBV5-1 and TRBJ1-2; unclear D gene. The CDR3 length is 18 residues. With 0 bases removed from V and 0 bases from J, the gap between germline ends came to 18 bases. Germline CDR1 reads SGHRS; CDR2 reads YFSETQ. The CDR3 is CASSLVRQHLGPNYGYTF. Here the CDR3 DNA reads TGCGCCAGCAGCTTGGTACGGCAGCACCTCGGGCCTAACTATGGCTACACCTTC. Combining the CDR3 with reference TRBV5-1 and TRBJ1-2 gives the whole variable domain KAGVTQTPRYLIKTRGQQVTLSCSPISGHRSVSWYQQTPGQGLQFLFEYFSETQRNKGNFPGRFSGRQFSNSRSEMNVSTLELGDSALYLCASSLVRQHLGPNYGYTFGSGTRLTVV.

This clonotype appeared many times. The chain couples TRBV7-3 to TRBJ2-7; possibly TRBD1 for D (5 bases). Germline-derived CDR1 and CDR2 are SGHTA and FQGTGA. Trimming removed 0 bases at V and 3 bases at J, with 21 bases between. This CDR3 has 18 residues. CDR3 region: CASSLTGTVGQANYEQYF. CDR3 nucleotides: TGTGCCAGCAGCTTAACTGGTACGGTTGGACAAGCCAACTACGAGCAGTACTTC.

Ten or more counts support this clonotype. V usage is TRBV19 and J usage is TRBJ1-5; 9 bases match TRBD1. The CDR3 is made up of 16 amino acids. The germline V gene encodes CDR1 LNHDA and CDR2 SQIVND (reference sequence). V trimming: 5 bases; J trimming: 2 bases; junction bases outside the gene matches: 7. The CDR3 protein is CASSPYRGPGNQPQHF. DNA for the CDR3: TGTGCCAGTAGTCCCTACAGGGGGCCGGGCAATCAGCCCCAGCATTTT. The full variable domain, rest sourced from reference TRBV19 and TRBJ1-5, is DGGITQSPKYLFRKEGQNVTLSCEQNLNHDAMYWYRQDPGQGLRLIYYSQIVNDFQKGDIAEGYSVSREKKESFPLTVTSAQKNPTAFYLCASSPYRGPGNQPQHFGDGTRLSIL.

Comment on this clonotype: One end of the junction varies from germline; a read error may be responsible. The chain combines TRBV12-3 or TRBV12-4 with TRBJ2-1; D is perhaps TRBD1 (5 bases). The CDR3 is made up of 16 amino acids. The CDR3: CASSYSREYRYNERFF. DNA for the CDR3: TGTGCCAGCAGCTATTCCAGGGAATACCGATACAATGAGCGGTTCTTC.

This clonotype showed up many times. The chain recombines TRBV5-4 with TRBJ1-2, with 9 bases that match TRBD1. The CDR3 totals 12 residues. Trimming at V came to 0 bases and at J to 13 bases, leaving 4 bases not matched to a gene. CDR1 and CDR2 from the germline V gene are SGHNT and YYREEE (reference sequence). The CDR3 DNA reads as TGTGCCAGCAGCTTGGACAGGGGGCTCAGCACCTTC. The encoded protein is CASSLDRGLSTF.

Turning to this clonotype: The junction differs from germline at one of its ends, possibly a read error. The gene calls are TRBV29-1 and TRBJ1-4; 8 bases agree with TRBD1. The CDR3 extends over 9 amino acids. Germline-derived CDR1 and CDR2 are SQVTM and ANQGSEA. CDR3: CSVEGGQGF. For the CDR3, the DNA is TGCAGCGTTGAAGGTGGACAGGGTTTT. Using reference TRBV29-1 and TRBJ1-4 for the parts outside the CDR3, the full variable domain is SAVISQKPSRDICQRGTSLTIQCQVDSQVTMMFWYRQQPGQSLTLIATANQGSEATYESGFVIDKFPISRPNLTFSTLTVSNMSPEDSSIYLCSVEGGQGFGSGTQLSVL.

This clonotype has at least ten counts. The J gene is TRBJ2-5, the V gene TRBV7-2; D is unclear. The CDR3 runs 12 residues. V lost 5 bases, J lost 5 bases, and 9 bases lay in between. Germline values: CDR1 SGHTA, CDR2 FQGNSA. The CDR3 DNA reads as TGTGCCAGCAGCGTCACGATGGAGACCCAGTACTTC. It specifies CASSVTMETQYF.

This clonotype was detected many times. This rearrangement joins TRBV6-4 to TRBJ2-3, with 10 bases identical to TRBD2. There are 15 residues in the CDR3. CDR1 MRHNA and CDR2 SNTAGT come from the germline V gene. The V segment lost 4 bases and the J segment 3 bases; nucleotides outside the gene matches: 4. The CDR3 coding sequence is TGTGCCAGCAGTGGAGCGGGAGGGCCAACAGATACGCAGTATTTT. Translated: CASSGAGGPTDTQYF.

This clonotype was seen at least ten times. The gene calls are TRBV7-2 and TRBJ2-1; the match to TRBD2 covers 8 bases. Germline CDR1 is SGHTA and CDR2 is FQGNSA. This CDR3 is 14 amino acids long. V was pared by 5 bases and J by 8 bases, with 8 bases of the junction left unmatched. The CDR3 sequence is CASSRLAGGHEQFF. CDR3 nucleotide sequence: TGTGCCAGCAGCCGGTTGGCGGGAGGACATGAGCAGTTCTTC.

The chain links TRBV11-3 to TRBJ2-5; TRBD2 matches 10 bases. With V trimmed by 5 bases and J by 3 bases, 12 bases remained unmatched. The CDR3 length is 17 residues. CDR1 is SGHNT and CDR2 is YENEEA in the germline V gene. CDR3 DNA sequence: TGTGCCAGCAGCGCGGGACTAGCGCAAGTCCACAAAGAGACCCAGTACTTC. Its translation is CASSAGLAQVHKETQYF.

A word on this clonotype: This may arise from a read error, as a much more abundant clone is one base away. The V call is TRBV7-9, the J call TRBJ2-1, with TRBD2 matching over 7 bases. With 3 bases clipped from V and 2 bases from J, the junction kept 7 bases outside the gene matches. Per the germline V gene, CDR1 is SEHNR and CDR2 is FQNEAQ (reference sequence). This CDR3 spans 16 amino acids. CDR3 sequence: CASSLGGMNTYNEQFF. The CDR3 DNA reads TGTGCCAGCAGCTTGGGGGGGATGAATACCTACAATGAGCAGTTCTTC.

As for this clonotype: A read error may account for a junction end that differs from germline. The chain has TRBV7-3 and TRBJ2-1; 9 bases match TRBD2. Germline V gene data show CDR1 as SGHTA and CDR2 as FQGTGA. The CDR3 spans 16 residues. The CDR3 region is CASSLTSGSSYNEQLF. CDR3 nucleotide sequence: TGTGCCAGCAGCCTGACTAGCGGAAGCTCCTACAATGAGCAGCTCTTC. The full variable domain, completed using reference TRBV7-3 and TRBJ2-1, is GAGVSQTPSNKVTEKGKYVELRCDPISGHTALYWYRQSLGQGPEFLIYFQGTGAADDSGLPNDRFFAVRPEGSVSTLKIQRTERGDSAVYLCASSLTSGSSYNEQLFGPGTRLTVL.

The chain employs TRBV29-1 and TRBJ2-5; D possibly corresponds to TRBD1 (6 bases). Germline CDR1 and CDR2: SQVTM and ANQGSEA. The length of the CDR3 is 13 residues. The V gene lost 7 bases and the J gene lost 1 base, with 13 bases spanning the gap. CDR3 DNA: TGCAGCGCAGACGACAGGCCCCAAGAGACCCAGTACTTC. It encodes CSADDRPQETQYF.

This chain links TRBV18 with TRBJ1-2; 8 positions match TRBD1. Germline loops: CDR1 KGHSH, CDR2 LQKENI. The CDR3 consists of 15 residues. The J segment lost 2 bases and the V segment lost 6 bases, leaving 8 bases of the junction unmatched. CDR3 loop: CASSAGQGANYGYTF. The CDR3 DNA reads as TGTGCCAGCTCGGCTGGACAGGGTGCAAACTATGGCTACACCTTC.

This clonotype showed up just once. DNA of the CDR3: TGTGCCAGCAGTTTTTCACGGACACAACTGTTTTTT. It is translated as CASSFSRTQLFF. V is TRBV12-3 or TRBV12-4 and J is TRBJ1-4; tentatively, D is TRBD1 (5 bases). CDR3 length equals 12 residues. V was cut by 3 bases and J by 12 bases, with 11 bases left in between.

This chain links TRBV6-1 with TRBJ2-5, with TRBD1 identical over 8 bases. Germline V gives CDR1 MNHNS, CDR2 SASEGT. V dropped 8 bases and J dropped 5; count of bases not matched to a gene: 7. The CDR3 runs to 13 residues. CDR3 loop: CASGLTGEETQYF. CDR3 coding DNA: TGTGCCAGCGGATTGACAGGGGAGGAGACCCAGTACTTC.

This clonotype was observed a handful of times. A read error may be the cause here, since a much bigger clone is one base away. This sequence joins TRBV9 and TRBJ2-7, with 7 nucleotides matching TRBD1. Trimming cost V 7 bases and J 7 bases; bases outside gene matches: 8. Germline CDR1 is SGDLS and CDR2 is YYNGEE. This CDR3 has 12 amino acids. The chain's CDR3 is CASGAQGSEQYF. DNA for the CDR3: TGTGCCAGCGGCGCACAGGGGAGTGAGCAGTACTTC.

This clonotype was detected a few times. This rearrangement joins TRBV20-1 to TRBJ2-4; 8 nucleotides match TRBD2. Germline-derived CDR1 and CDR2 are DFQATT and SNEGSKA (reference sequence). This CDR3 is 15 amino acids long. CDR3 sequence reads: CSASSGVAGKNIQYF. The CDR3 region has the DNA TGCAGCGCGAGTAGCGGGGTGGCGGGCAAAAACATTCAGTACTTC.

This clonotype was observed many times. This chain links TRBV9 with TRBJ2-1; D not resolved. The CDR3 runs 16 residues. Germline values: CDR1 SGDLS, CDR2 YYNGEE. Trimming took off 3 bases at V and 8 bases at J, with 21 bases between the two ends. CDR3 sequence (DNA): TGTGCCAGCAGCGGGAATGGGTGGGGTGGTATTCATGAGCAGTTCTTC. It yields the protein CASSGNGWGGIHEQFF.

This clonotype was counted at least ten times. V and J are TRBV20-1 and TRBJ2-5, with 10 bases identical to TRBD2. The CDR3 runs to 15 residues. Unmatched junction bases numbered 12, after V lost 6 bases and J lost 5 bases. Germline V gene lookup returns CDR1 DFQATT and CDR2 SNEGSKA (reference sequence). The CDR3 loop is CSATPNERGGETQYF. CDR3 nucleotide sequence: TGCAGTGCCACCCCCAACGAGCGGGGGGGGGAGACCCAGTACTTC.

The V gene is TRBV5-6, the J gene TRBJ2-4; TRBD1 aligns across 9 bases. Per the germline V gene, CDR1 is SGHDT and CDR2 is YYEEEE. Losses at the gene ends were 4 bases for V and 1 base for J; bases not matched to a gene: 9. This CDR3 is built from 17 residues. This chain's CDR3 is CASSLRPQGAAKNIQYF. CDR3 sequence (DNA): TGTGCCAGCAGCCTAAGGCCACAGGGGGCGGCCAAAAACATTCAGTACTTC.

Ten or more counts support this clonotype. The chain recombines TRBV24-1 with TRBJ2-1; TRBD2 matches at 11 bases. Germline values: CDR1 KGHDR, CDR2 SFDVKD. The V segment lost 3 bases and the J segment 9 bases; nucleotides outside the gene matches: 12. CDR3 size: 17 residues. DNA for the CDR3: TGTGCCACCAGTGATCCCCTTAGCGGGAGGGGGGAGGGTGAGCAGTTCTTC. This gives the protein CATSDPLSGRGEGEQFF.

Regarding this clonotype: Since a much larger clone is just one base distant, this may be a read error. The chain links TRBV19 to TRBJ2-1; 7 bases fit TRBD1. The ends lost 8 bases at V and 0 bases at J; junction bases unmatched: 7. Germline V gives CDR1 LNHDA, CDR2 SQIVND (reference sequence). The CDR3 consists of 15 residues. CDR3 in DNA: TGTGCCAGTGGTCCCGACAGGGTCTCCTACAATGAGCAGTTCTTC. This gives the protein CASGPDRVSYNEQFF.

There are many counts of this clonotype. The chain links TRBV19 to TRBJ2-5, with no clear D. Germline lookup yields CDR1 LNHDA and CDR2 SQIVND (reference sequence). Deletions cut 3 bases from V and 1 base from J, with 6 bases between. The CDR3 runs 13 residues. Here the CDR3 reads CASSIRPQETQYF. The CDR3 DNA reads as TGTGCCAGTAGTATTCGGCCCCAAGAGACCCAGTACTTC.

This clonotype showed up just a few times. The V and J genes are TRBV27 and TRBJ2-7; the match to TRBD1 covers 8 bases. The CDR3 is 15 amino acids. Per the germline V gene, CDR1 is MNHEY and CDR2 is SMNVEV (reference sequence). V shed 6 bases, J shed 5 bases, and the junction held 12 bases outside the gene matches. The CDR3 region has the DNA TGTGCCAGCAGCATCGGGACAGGTCTTGTCAACGAGCAGTACTTC. This gives the protein CASSIGTGLVNEQYF.